The 8 T cell receptor beta chains below come from one sample, sequenced in a study of blood T cell repertoires in COVID-19. Clones were sequenced by immunoSEQ multiplex PCR, and TCRdb holds only the in-frame ones, with some missing. The sample carries some 350,000 clones, around 87% recorded once. The sample comprised PBMCs or T cells enriched from blood (not recorded which). Receptor source: a woman aged 25 to 39 who had recovered from COVID-19.

This clone has more than one count but fewer than ten. The gene calls are TRBV3-1 (or the pseudogene TRBV3-2) and TRBJ1-1; no clear D. This CDR3 spans 12 amino acids. Germline CDR1 is LGHDT and CDR2 is YNNKEL (reference sequence). V was pared by 4 bases and J by 5 bases, with 8 bases between. The CDR3 coding sequence is TGTGCCAGCAGCCTTACGCAGACTGAAGCTTTCTTT. Translated: CASSLTQTEAFF.

The gene calls are TRBV5-6 and TRBJ2-7; a possible D gene is TRBD2 (5 bases). The germline V gene has CDR1 SGHDT and CDR2 YYEEEE. V was cut by 0 bases and J by 4 bases, with 17 bases left in between. This CDR3 spans 16 amino acids. CDR3 in DNA: TGTGCCAGCAGCTTGGAACGACTATTCACCGGGTACGAGCAGTACTTC. It translates to CASSLERLFTGYEQYF.

V is TRBV27 and J is TRBJ2-3; possible D gene TRBD2, 7 bases. The CDR3 length is 15 residues. V was shortened by 2 bases and J by 2 bases, with 11 bases between the two germline ends. The germline CDR1 and CDR2 sequences are MNHEY and SMNVEV (reference sequence). In DNA, the CDR3 is TGTGCCAGCAGTTTAGGGCGGGGGCTCACAGATACGCAGTATTTT. Translation: CASSLGRGLTDTQYF.

V and J are TRBV9 and TRBJ2-5; possibly TRBD2 for D (6 bases). Trimming removed 0 bases from V and 5 bases from J, with 14 bases in between. The CDR3 spans 15 residues. From germline, CDR1 is SGDLS and CDR2 YYNGEE. CDR3 nucleotides: TGTGCCAGCAGCGTAGGCTCGGGGAGGCAGGAGACCCAGTACTTC. It codes for CASSVGSGRQETQYF.

A remark on this clone: Additional DNA sequences in this sample encode the identical CDR3. The genes are TRBV5-4 and TRBJ2-7; D perhaps matches TRBD1 (8 bases). Trimming removed 4 bases from V and 4 bases from J, with 15 bases in between. The CDR3 loop spans 14 amino acids. Germline V gene lookup returns CDR1 SGHNT and CDR2 YYREEE (reference sequence). As DNA, the CDR3 is TGTGCCAGCAGCCCTGGACAGGGAGGGTACGAGCAGTACTTC. Protein product: CASSPGQGGYEQYF. The variable domain in full, completed from reference TRBV5-4 and TRBJ2-7, reads ETGVTQSPTHLIKTRGQQVTLRCSSQSGHNTVSWYQQALGQGPQFIFQYYREEENGRGNFPPRFSGLQFPNYSSELNVNALELDDSALYLCASSPGQGGYEQYFGPGTRLTVT.

The chain links TRBV19 to TRBJ1-2; a possible D gene is TRBD1 (5 bases). CDR3 length equals 13 residues. V was shortened by 2 bases and J by 7 bases, with 11 bases between the two germline ends. CDR1 LNHDA and CDR2 SQIVND come from the germline V gene (reference sequence). This CDR3 reads CASSIHGGTGYTF. The CDR3 DNA reads as TGTGCCAGTAGTATACACGGGGGGACTGGCTACACCTTC.

V gene TRBV5-6 combines with J gene TRBJ2-3; 7 positions match TRBD1. With 6 bases clipped from V and 0 bases from J, the junction kept 4 bases outside the gene matches. Germline V gives CDR1 SGHDT, CDR2 YYEEEE. The CDR3 extends over 14 amino acids. The CDR3 reads CASTKTGSTDTQYF. The CDR3 DNA is TGTGCCAGCACCAAGACAGGGAGCACAGATACGCAGTATTTT.

The gene calls are TRBV5-8 and TRBJ1-2, with D tentatively TRBD1 (6 bases). Germline CDR1 and CDR2: SGHTS and YDEGEE. The CDR3 totals 10 residues. V lost 10 bases and J lost 2, with 6 bases in between. The CDR3 region has the DNA TGTGCCGGGGGCAACTATGGCTACACCTTC. Its translation: CAGGNYGYTF.